The rows below give T cell receptor beta chains drawn from one sample of a study of T cell responses to AZD1222 COVID-19 vaccine. Assay: immunoSEQ multiplex PCR; the TCRdb copy retains only in-frame clones and omits some. The table shows approximately 100,000 clones, with over 75% occurring only once. Sequences were derived from peripheral blood, sampled 28 days after the second AZD1222 dose. The receptors were gathered from an adult who received the AZD1222 COVID-19 vaccine. Each CDR3 is given with its conserved first and last residue. The D gene is left open where the match is weak. The listing skips clone size in some rows; elsewhere it reads once, few, many or a size class.

abundance,v_gene,d_gene,j_gene,CDR3nt,CDR3aa
NA,TRBV21-1,NA,TRBJ1-6,TGTGCCAGCAGCAAACAATGGGGACAAATGGGGGTATATAATTCACCCCTCCACTTT,CASSKQWGQMGVYNSPLHF
NA,TRBV5-5,NA,TRBJ1-2,TGTGCCAGCAGCTTGTATTATCGGGGCGCGAATGGCTACACCTTC,CASSLYYRGANGYTF
NA,TRBV6-2/TRBV6-3,NA,TRBJ2-7,TGTGCCAGCAGTTACGGCTCGGCCTCCTACGAGCAGTACTTC,CASSYGSASYEQYF
once,TRBV5-8,TRBD2,TRBJ2-1,TGTGCCAGCAGCTTGTTTGGTGGGGGGGTCTACAATGAGCAGTTCTTC,CASSLFGGGVYNEQFF
NA,TRBV25-1,NA,TRBJ1-3,TGTGCCAGCAGGTCGGCGGGGCGGGGAAACACCATATATTTT,CASRSAGRGNTIYF
NA,TRBV3-1/TRBV3-2,NA,TRBJ1-2,TGTGCCAGCAGCCAAGATCGCCAGGATGGCTACACCTTC,CASSQDRQDGYTF
NA,TRBV7-2,TRBD1,TRBJ1-5,TGTGCCAGCAGCTACTCCGGGACAGTCTCTAATCAGCCCCAGCATTTT,CASSYSGTVSNQPQHF
NA,TRBV7-3,NA,TRBJ2-6,TGTGCCAGCAGCTTAGTACCCCCCGGGGCAGCCCCCTCTGGGGCCAACGTCCTGACTTTC,CASSLVPPGAAPSGANVLTF
NA,TRBV30,NA,TRBJ2-7,TGTGCCTGGAGTCGAAGTGGGTCGTTGGGAGAGCAGTACTTC,CAWSRSGSLGEQYF
few,TRBV14,NA,TRBJ2-5,TGTGCCAGCAGCCAAGATCCTAGCACCGGAGGGACCCAGTACTTC,CASSQDPSTGGTQYF
NA,TRBV5-6,NA,TRBJ1-2,TGTGCCAGCAGCTTGCGGACATTCAAGGGCTACACCTTC,CASSLRTFKGYTF
once,TRBV19,TRBD1,TRBJ2-5,TGTGCCAGTAGTCCTCGGACAGGGTACCAAGAGACCCAGTACTTC,CASSPRTGYQETQYF
NA,TRBV12-5,NA,TRBJ1-5,TGTGCTAGTGGTTTGGTAGTCTGGGGGGTAGATCAGCCCCAGCATTTT,CASGLVVWGVDQPQHF
NA,TRBV7-2,TRBD2,TRBJ2-3,TGTGCCAGCAGCCAGTCCCCGACTAGCGGTACGCAGTATTTT,CASSQSPTSGTQYF
NA,TRBV29-1,TRBD2,TRBJ2-2,TGCAGCGTTGAAGGGTCCGGGGGGGCCGTGGCCGGGGAGCTGTTTTTT,CSVEGSGGAVAGELFF
NA,TRBV21-1,NA,TRBJ2-1,TGTGCCAGCAGCAGAGGGACTAGCGGGATCGCTCCTCGCGGGCAGTTCTTC,CASSRGTSGIAPRGQFF
once,TRBV7-6,NA,TRBJ1-5,TGTGCCAGCAGCCTTAGGCAGGGCCTAAATCAGCCCCAGCATTTT,CASSLRQGLNQPQHF